This TCR beta chain was recorded in a study of T cells after yellow fever vaccination (dated by TCRdb to the late 2010s). About the study as a whole: The SMART-Seq v4 Ultra Low Input RNA kit was used to prepare libraries from fractions with low cell numbers. To follow T-cell clones before and after primary and booster YFV17D yellow fever vaccination, bulk TCR alpha and beta repertoires were sequenced over time. Two healthy male donors made up the cohort, one aged 18 to 30 years and the other aged 30 to 40 years. Blood samples were taken at several timepoints before and after primary and secondary immunization, and bulk PBMC replicates and cell subsets were isolated.

Trimming at the junction amounts to 7 bases on V and 1 base on J, and the germline ends lie 11 bases apart. Reading from cysteine to phenylalanine, the CDR3 counts 13 amino acids. Only CDR3 DNA is held: 39 bases, read in frame from base 1. The paper as a whole reports these results and caveats: The study included only two donors, which limits how far the findings can be generalized. The secondary T-cell response was weaker than the primary response but faster, peaking on day 5 instead of day 15. A small fraction of clonotypes appeared in both the CD4 and CD8 compartments, likely as a result of convergent recombination. Most clones expanded after primary vaccination were re-detected after the booster (about 96% of CD4 and more than 70% of CD8), suggesting broad memory maintenance. Computational filtering was required because FACS-sorted repertoires could contain abundant contaminating clonotypes from the bulk population.

The sequencing machine was an Illumina NovaSeq 6000. TCR cDNA was made using 5'RACE template switching, a step that added a universal primer site and unique molecular identifiers. Priming of cDNA synthesis was performed from both the TCR alpha and TCR beta constant segments. Library amplification involved two PCR steps, and the second step added sample barcodes and sequencing adapters. Sequencing of the libraries was done on either Illumina HiSeq 2500 (2x100 bp) or NovaSeq (2x150 bp). The authors' analysis ran thus. MIGEC was used to demultiplex reads and collapse the reads into UMI consensus sequences, and MiXCR was used for V(D)J alignment. Using edgeR on replicate PBMC samples, clonotypes were called vaccine-responding if FDR was below 0.01 and the log2 fold change was above 5 up to day 15. Each bulk clonotype was labeled CD4 or CD8 based on which sequenced repertoire, CD4 or CD8, contained the clonotype at higher abundance. TCRdb's own reprocessing of the public reads used fastp at Q25 and MiXCR and kept productive beta chains. Every CDR3 protein is listed once, alongside the most common genes and DNA of its rows. For this entry, the V and J calls and clone size follow TCRdb and not the study's own pipeline. Present in this sample are about 320,000 distinct CDR3 sequences, 3.5% to 4.5% of which were seen just once. The top ten clones comprise approximately 19% of the sample.

Concerning this clonotype: It has no known antigen specificity. No quality values exist for individual bases; no much larger clone is one base distant.

This specimen's treatment or condition label, per the study, means: live attenuated yellow fever vaccine strain. At each blood-draw timepoint, two biological replicates of bulk PBMCs were collected. A standard Ficoll-Paque protocol was used to isolate PBMCs from peripheral blood. TriZol was used to extract RNA from bulk PBMCs, CD4 and CD8 fractions, and dextramer-positive and dextramer-negative fractions. The rearrangement joined TRBV12-3 or TRBV12-4 to TRBJ2-7; the D segment may tentatively be TRBD1 or TRBD2, each giving 5 matched bases. The material was PBMCs, obtained 15 days after the yellow fever booster vaccination. The sequence was obtained from a man younger than 35 who received the YFV17D yellow fever vaccine. The bases are TGTGCCAGCACCGGGGACGTGTCCTACGAGCAGTACTTC. Its protein product is CASTGDVSYEQYF.